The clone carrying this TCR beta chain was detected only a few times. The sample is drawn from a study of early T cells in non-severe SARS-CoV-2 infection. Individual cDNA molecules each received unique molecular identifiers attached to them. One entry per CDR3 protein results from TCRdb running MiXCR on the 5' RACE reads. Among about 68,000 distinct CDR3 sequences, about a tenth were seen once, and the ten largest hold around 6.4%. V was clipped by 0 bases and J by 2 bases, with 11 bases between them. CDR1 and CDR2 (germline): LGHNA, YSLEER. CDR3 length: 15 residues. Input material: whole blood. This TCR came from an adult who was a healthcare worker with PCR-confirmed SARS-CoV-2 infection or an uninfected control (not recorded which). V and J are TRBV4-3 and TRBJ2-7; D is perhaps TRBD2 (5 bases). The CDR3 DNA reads TGCGCCAGCAGCCAAGATCAGGACTCGGCCTACGAGCAGTACTTC. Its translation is CASSQDQDSAYEQYF.